This T cell receptor beta chain was profiled in a study of control samples from healthy donors and cancer patients. Data came from immunoSEQ multiplex PCR; TCRdb stores just in-frame clones and leaves some out. This table has 75,000 to 90,000 clones, around nine tenths appearing once. Looked up from germline, CDR1 is SNHLY and CDR2 is FYNNEI. The CDR3 is made up of 15 amino acids. Between the trimmed V and J ends, which lost 1 base and 1 base, there was a span of 8 bases. The sequence came from a man aged 50-60 years in good health. Sequenced input: blood. This rearrangement joins TRBV2 to TRBJ1-5; D gene unclear. CDR3 sequence: CASSEEGTSNQPQHF. The CDR3 bases are TGTGCCAGCAGTGAAGAGGGTACGAGCAATCAGCCCCAGCATTTT.